This T cell receptor (beta chain) stems from a study of CD8+ T cells in alopecia areata. Study information: Patients took tofacitinib for 6 to 18 months, followed by 6 drug-free months. Study-wide findings and caveats: A large proportion of expanded lesional clones were detected persisting in scalp and blood during tofacitinib. Researchers reported that TCR sharing among patients proved less clear than in mice, possibly HLA-linked.

Trimming took off 3 bases at V and 4 bases at J, with 10 bases between the two ends. The germline CDR1 and CDR2 sequences are SQVTM and ANQGSEA. The CDR3 is made up of 13 amino acids. The treatment: oral pan-JAK inhibitor, 5-10 mg twice daily. Sampling of alopecia areata patients yielded lesional scalp punch biopsies as well as peripheral blood. This clone was detected only a few times. Its specificity is unknown. RNA, once extracted, was reverse transcribed into cDNA for use as the sequencing template. Here immunoSEQ multiplex PCR was the method, and the copy in TCRdb shows in-frame clones only, minus some. The table includes about 280,000 clones, 58% detected once.

The sequence was collected from a human donor with alopecia areata. The sample in question was CD4+ T cells sorted from blood, obtained at week 24, from a patient treated with tofacitinib. J is TRBJ2-1 and V is TRBV29-1; the D gene could be TRBD1 or TRBD2 (5 bases each). The CDR3 region has the DNA TGCAGCGTTGATGCTGGGGGATACAATGAGCAGTTCTTC. Its translation: CSVDAGGYNEQFF.